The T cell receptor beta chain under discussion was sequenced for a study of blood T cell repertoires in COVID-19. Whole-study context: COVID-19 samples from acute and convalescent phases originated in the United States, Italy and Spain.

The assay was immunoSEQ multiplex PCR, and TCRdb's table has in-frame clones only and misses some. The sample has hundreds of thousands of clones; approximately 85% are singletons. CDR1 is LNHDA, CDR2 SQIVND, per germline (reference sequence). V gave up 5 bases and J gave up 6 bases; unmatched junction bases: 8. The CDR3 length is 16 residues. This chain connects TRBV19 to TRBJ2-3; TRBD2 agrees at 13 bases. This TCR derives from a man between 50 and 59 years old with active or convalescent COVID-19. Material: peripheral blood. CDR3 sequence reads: CASSPRLAGGWDTQYF. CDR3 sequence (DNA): TGTGCCAGTAGTCCCCGACTAGCGGGAGGATGGGATACGCAGTATTTT.